This T cell receptor beta chain originates from a study of OX40 agonist ivuxolimab in advanced cancers. Looking at the study overall: Six ivuxolimab dose levels, 0.01 to 10 mg/kg, were given intravenously every 2 weeks. A diagnosis of hepatocellular carcinoma, melanoma, renal cell or head and neck cancer was present in dose-escalation patients.

Anyone with autoimmune disease history or systemic immunosuppression was excluded. Study-wide points: Mean expanded clone counts were higher in CD8+ than CD4+ T cells.

Remarks on this clone: Its antigen is not identified.

The table came from immunoSEQ multiplex PCR; TCRdb's copy has only in-frame clones and leaves some out. Among some 46,000 clones, roughly 90% were seen once, and the ten largest hold 10% to 15%. The source material was CD4+ or CD8+ T cells sorted from blood, sampled in a trial of the OX40 agonist ivuxolimab. The receptor comes from an adult with an advanced solid tumor such as melanoma, head and neck, liver or kidney cancer.

CDR3 DNA sequence: TGTGCCAGCTCGCGTGGCCCCGAAGCTTTCTTT. Protein product: CASSRGPEAFF. V gene TRBV6-6 combines with J gene TRBJ1-1; D gene ambiguous. Trimming stripped 8 bases from V and 8 bases from J, with 12 bases between. There are 11 residues in the CDR3. Germline CDR1 reads MNHNY; CDR2 reads SVGAGI (reference sequence).